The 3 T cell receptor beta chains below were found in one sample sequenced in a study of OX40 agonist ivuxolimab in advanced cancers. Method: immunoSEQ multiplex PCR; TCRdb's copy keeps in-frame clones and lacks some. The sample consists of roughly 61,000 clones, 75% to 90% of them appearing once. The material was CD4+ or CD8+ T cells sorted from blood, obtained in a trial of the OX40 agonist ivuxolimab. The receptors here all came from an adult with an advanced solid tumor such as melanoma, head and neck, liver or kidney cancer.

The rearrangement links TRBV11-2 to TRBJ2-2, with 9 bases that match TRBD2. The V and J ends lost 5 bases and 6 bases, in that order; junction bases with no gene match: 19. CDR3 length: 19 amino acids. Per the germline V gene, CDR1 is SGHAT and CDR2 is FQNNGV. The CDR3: CASSLYGFSGSIWSGELFF. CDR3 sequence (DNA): TGTGCCAGCAGCCTCTATGGGTTTAGCGGGAGTATTTGGTCCGGGGAGCTGTTTTTT.

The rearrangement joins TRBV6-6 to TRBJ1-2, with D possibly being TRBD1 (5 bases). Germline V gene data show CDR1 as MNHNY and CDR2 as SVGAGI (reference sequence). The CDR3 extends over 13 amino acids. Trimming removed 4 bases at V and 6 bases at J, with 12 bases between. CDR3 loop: CASSSGRADGYTF. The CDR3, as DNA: TGTGCCAGCAGTTCCGGCAGGGCGGATGGCTACACCTTC.

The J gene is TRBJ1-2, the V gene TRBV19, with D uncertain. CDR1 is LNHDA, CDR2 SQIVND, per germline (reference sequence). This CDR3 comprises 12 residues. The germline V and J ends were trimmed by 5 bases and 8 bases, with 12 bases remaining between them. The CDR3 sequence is CASSLQQRGYTF. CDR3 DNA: TGTGCCAGTAGTTTACAGCAGCGCGGCTACACCTTC.